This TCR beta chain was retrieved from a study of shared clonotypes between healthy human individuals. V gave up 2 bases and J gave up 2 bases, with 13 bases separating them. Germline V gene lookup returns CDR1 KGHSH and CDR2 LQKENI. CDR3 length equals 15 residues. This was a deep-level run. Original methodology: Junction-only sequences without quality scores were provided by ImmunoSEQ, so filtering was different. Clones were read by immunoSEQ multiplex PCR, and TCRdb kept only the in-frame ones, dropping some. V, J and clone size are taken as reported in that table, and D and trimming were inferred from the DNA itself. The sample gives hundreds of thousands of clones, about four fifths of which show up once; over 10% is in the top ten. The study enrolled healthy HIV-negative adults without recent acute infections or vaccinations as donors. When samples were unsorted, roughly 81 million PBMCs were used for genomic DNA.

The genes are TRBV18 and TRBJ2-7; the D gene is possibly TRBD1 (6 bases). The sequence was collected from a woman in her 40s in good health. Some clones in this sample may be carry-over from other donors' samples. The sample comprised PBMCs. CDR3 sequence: CASSPRRTATYEQYF. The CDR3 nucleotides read TGTGCCAGCTCACCAAGAAGGACAGCCACCTACGAGCAGTACTTC.